This TCR beta chain comes out of a study of shared clonotypes between healthy human individuals. The study's findings and limits: Sequencing depth was expected to influence donor clonotype sharing.

CDR3 length equals 15 residues. From germline, CDR1 is ENHRY and CDR2 SYGVKD. Trimming took off 7 bases at V and 3 bases at J, with 15 bases between the two ends. Repertoires were generated with immunoSEQ multiplex PCR, while TCRdb's copy carries only in-frame clones and drops some. The table includes about 490,000 clones, roughly 85% detected once. A note on this clone: Its target is not known.

The specimen sequenced was PBMCs. This rearrangement joins TRBV10-3 to TRBJ2-2, with D possibly TRBD2 on 7 matching bases. The sequence was obtained from a woman between 40 and 55 years old in good health. Some clones in this sample may be carry-over from other donors' samples. The CDR3 here is CAITRGGGDTGELFF. The CDR3, as DNA: TGTGCCATCACGAGGGGGGGAGGAGACACCGGGGAGCTGTTTTTT.